The 29 T cell receptor beta chains listed next were all sequenced from one sample in a study of shared clonotypes between healthy human individuals. Repertoires were generated with immunoSEQ multiplex PCR, while TCRdb's copy carries only in-frame clones and drops some. The sample lists fewer than 600,000 clones, around 77% occurring once. The sequencing input was PBMCs. The receptor source for this set is a woman aged 40 to 50 in good health. Some clones in this sample may be carry-over from other donors' samples.

The chain has TRBV11-2 and TRBJ2-7, with D tentatively TRBD2 (5 bases). From germline, CDR1 is SGHAT and CDR2 FQNNGV. The CDR3 has 13 amino acids. V gave up 0 bases and J gave up 2 bases, with 5 bases separating them. The DNA for the CDR3 is TGTGCCAGCAGCTTAGAAGCGGCCTACGAGCAGTACTTC. The encoded protein is CASSLEAAYEQYF.

The CDR3 DNA reads as TGTGCCAGCAGAGGGGGCCATACGCAGTATTTT. Protein product: CASRGGHTQYF. The chain combines TRBV6-5 with TRBJ2-3, with 7 bases identical to TRBD1. This CDR3 is built from 11 residues. V shed 6 bases, J shed 7 bases, and the junction held 1 base outside the gene matches. Germline CDR1 reads MNHEY; CDR2 reads SVGAGI.

The rearrangement joins TRBV5-1 to TRBJ1-2; D call uncertain. The germline V and J ends were trimmed by 5 bases and 4 bases, with 12 bases remaining between them. CDR3 length: 13 residues. Germline-derived CDR1 and CDR2 are SGHRS and YFSETQ. DNA for the CDR3: TGCGCCAGCAGTTCGACCCTACGCTATGGCTACACCTTC. As protein: CASSSTLRYGYTF.

This clone was recorded a few times. DNA of the CDR3: TGTGCCAGCAGCCCCACTAGAGATGAGCAGTTCTTC. Amino acids: CASSPTRDEQFF. This chain links TRBV7-2 with TRBJ2-1, with a tentative D call TRBD2 (5 bases). The V end was cut by 5 bases, the J end by 8 bases, with 10 bases between. The CDR3 sequence is 12 residues long. Germline V gene data show CDR1 as SGHTA and CDR2 as FQGNSA.

This chain links TRBV4-1 with TRBJ2-3; 7 nucleotides match TRBD2. The germline CDR1 and CDR2 sequences are MGHRA and YSYEKL. Unmatched junction bases numbered 9, after V lost 4 bases and J lost 2 bases. The CDR3 totals 16 residues. CDR3 protein: CASSRSSGKITDTQYF. CDR3 bases: TGCGCCAGCAGCCGCTCGAGCGGGAAGATCACAGATACGCAGTATTTT.

This chain joins TRBV4-1 and TRBJ1-5; tentative D call: TRBD1 (5 bases). Germline lookup yields CDR1 MGHRA and CDR2 YSYEKL. Trimming removed 5 bases at V and 10 bases at J, with 12 bases between. This CDR3 contains 12 residues. Here the CDR3 reads CASSSNGGPQHF. In DNA form, the CDR3 reads TGCGCCAGCAGCTCTAATGGGGGTCCCCAGCATTTT.

This chain connects TRBV29-1 to TRBJ1-1; D perhaps matches TRBD1 (6 bases). This CDR3 region has 13 residues. In germline, CDR1 is SQVTM, CDR2 ANQGSEA. V was shortened by 6 bases and J by 1 base, with 12 bases between the two germline ends. CDR3 sequence (DNA): TGCAGCGTGTCCAGGGGCGGGAACACTGAAGCTTTCTTT. It yields the protein CSVSRGGNTEAFF.

This chain connects TRBV4-3 to TRBJ2-5; no clear D. Germline V gives CDR1 LGHNA, CDR2 YSLEER. The CDR3 covers 15 residues. V dropped 0 bases and J dropped 3 bases, with 11 bases sitting between them. Here the CDR3 reads CASSQDGLDEETQYF. The CDR3, as DNA: TGCGCCAGCAGCCAAGATGGCCTAGATGAAGAGACCCAGTACTTC.

This rearrangement joins TRBV10-3 to TRBJ2-7; D is tentatively TRBD1 or TRBD2 (5 bases each). The germline V gene encodes CDR1 ENHRY and CDR2 SYGVKD. The V and J ends lost 10 bases and 4 bases respectively, with 17 bases between them. The CDR3 is 13 amino acids. CDR3 amino acids: CATFREGSYEQYF. CDR3 DNA sequence: TGTGCCACCTTCCGTGAGGGGTCGTACGAGCAGTACTTC.

This clone was picked up one time. The gene calls are TRBV9 and TRBJ2-3; D ambiguous. V was pared by 2 bases and J by 3 bases, with 10 bases between. This CDR3 is 14 amino acids long. CDR1 and CDR2 from the germline V gene are SGDLS and YYNGEE. CDR3 amino acids: CASSVGRRTDTQYF. CDR3 nucleotide sequence: TGTGCCAGCAGCGTGGGAAGACGAACAGATACGCAGTATTTT.

V gene TRBV30 combines with J gene TRBJ1-2; D unclear. Germline CDR1 GTSNPN, CDR2 SVGIG (reference sequence). The CDR3 consists of 12 residues. The germline V and J ends were trimmed by 7 bases and 4 bases, with 13 bases remaining between them. CDR3 in amino acids: CASSDGPYGYTF. The DNA of the CDR3 is TGTGCCTCATCGGACGGACCCTATGGCTACACCTTC.

On this clone: Possible read error: a much larger clone is one base away. This chain connects TRBV4-1 to TRBJ2-1; D tentatively fits TRBD1 or TRBD2 (5 bases each). The CDR3 covers 17 residues. Per the germline V gene, CDR1 is MGHRA and CDR2 is YSYEKL. CDR3 coding DNA: TGCGCCGGCAGCCCATACGGGACGGTAAGCTCCTACAATGAGCAGTTCTTC. It is translated as CAGSPYGTVSSYNEQFF.

This clone occurred a few times. The rearrangement links TRBV7-2 to TRBJ1-1, with D possibly matching TRBD1 (6 bases). The CDR3 has 13 amino acids. Germline CDR1 is SGHTA and CDR2 is FQGNSA. Trimming left V 5 bases short and J 5 bases short, with 12 bases between. The CDR3 coding sequence is TGTGCCAGCAGCCTCTACAGGGATACTGAAGCTTTCTTT. It codes for CASSLYRDTEAFF.

This clone was seen more than once but under ten times. The CDR3 reads CASSSGSGRWETQYF. Here the CDR3 DNA reads TGTGCCAGCAGTTCGGGTAGCGGGAGGTGGGAGACCCAGTACTTC. This chain uses TRBV27 with TRBJ2-5; 10 nucleotides agree with TRBD2. CDR1 and CDR2 from the germline V gene are MNHEY and SMNVEV (reference sequence). The ends lost 4 bases at V and 5 bases at J; junction bases unmatched: 7. This CDR3 region has 15 residues.

This chain links TRBV11-2 with TRBJ2-7; D is uncertain. V shed 5 bases and J shed 2 bases, with 10 bases lying between them. This CDR3 region has 13 residues. From germline, CDR1 is SGHAT and CDR2 FQNNGV. The CDR3 here is CASSPGPPYEQYF. DNA of the CDR3: TGTGCCAGCAGCCCCGGACCCCCCTACGAGCAGTACTTC.

Concerning this clone: The same CDR3 is also encoded by other DNA sequences in this sample. The chain combines TRBV5-1 with TRBJ2-2; D gene unclear. CDR3 length: 13 amino acids. V lost 0 bases and J lost 4, with 4 bases in between. CDR1 SGHRS and CDR2 YFSETQ come from the germline V gene. The CDR3 coding sequence is TGCGCCAGCAGCTTGGACGGCACCGGGGAGCTGTTTTTT. It encodes CASSLDGTGELFF. Based on the CDR3 plus reference TRBV5-1 and TRBJ2-2, the full variable domain is KAGVTQTPRYLIKTRGQQVTLSCSPISGHRSVSWYQQTPGQGLQFLFEYFSETQRNKGNFPGRFSGRQFSNSRSEMNVSTLELGDSALYLCASSLDGTGELFFGEGSRLTVL.

The chain combines TRBV7-9 with TRBJ2-1; D gene uncertain. The V end was cut by 1 base, the J end by 1 base, with 14 bases between. Germline CDR1 and CDR2: SEHNR and FQNEAQ (reference sequence). This CDR3 is built from 17 residues. The CDR3 here is CASSLGLVEPSYNEQFF. CDR3 nucleotide sequence: TGTGCCAGCAGCTTAGGGTTGGTGGAGCCGTCCTACAATGAGCAGTTCTTC.

This sequence joins TRBV4-2 and TRBJ2-3, with 7 nucleotides matching TRBD2. Germline CDR1 reads LGHNA; CDR2 reads YNFKEQ. J was trimmed by 0 bases and V by 2 bases; bases with no gene match: 11. This CDR3 comprises 18 residues. CDR3 nucleotides: TGTGCCAGCAGCCAAAAGGCTAGCGGAGATACTAGCACAGATACGCAGTATTTT. Its protein is CASSQKASGDTSTDTQYF.

Of note for this clone: A read error is the likely source, as a far larger clone sits one nucleotide away. This same CDR3 is encoded by further DNA sequences in the sample. V gene TRBV2 combines with J gene TRBJ1-5; 8 positions agree with TRBD1. This CDR3 region has 14 residues. Germline assignment: CDR1 SNHLY and CDR2 FYNNEI. Here the CDR3 DNA reads TGTGCCAGCGGCGGACAGGGTGCGTCTGGGCCCCAGCACTTT. Amino acids: CASGGQGASGPQHF.

V and J are TRBV6-6 and TRBJ1-2; 9 positions agree with TRBD1. After removal of 5 bases from V and 7 bases from J, the junction contained 8 bases not matched to a gene. The CDR3 is 14 residues long. Germline-derived CDR1 and CDR2 are MNHNY and SVGAGI (reference sequence). This CDR3 reads CASSNLGTGPGYTF. The CDR3 bases are TGTGCCAGCAGTAACCTAGGGACAGGGCCTGGCTACACCTTC.

Comments on this clone: Other nucleotide sequences in the sample specify the same CDR3. This chain links TRBV4-2 with TRBJ2-4; D not certain. CDR3 length: 15 residues. Trimming removed 2 bases at V and 6 bases at J, with 14 bases between. Germline lookup yields CDR1 LGHNA and CDR2 YNFKEQ. CDR3 bases: TGTGCCAGCAGCCAACAATTAGGGATCGTAAACATTCAGTACTTC. Translated, it gives CASSQQLGIVNIQYF.

V gene TRBV19 combines with J gene TRBJ1-5; D remains unclear. CDR3 length: 15 residues. The V gene's germline CDR1 is LNHDA and CDR2 SQIVND (reference sequence). V lost 2 bases and J lost 5, with 13 bases in between. This CDR3 is CASSIWPRTDQPQHF. The DNA of the CDR3 is TGTGCCAGTAGTATATGGCCCAGAACGGATCAGCCCCAGCATTTT.

Comments on this clone: The sample holds other DNA sequences that translate to the same CDR3. The rearrangement links TRBV7-7 to TRBJ1-1, with D unclear. V was cut by 1 base and J by 1 base, with 4 bases left in between. The CDR3 contains 13 residues. Germline CDR1 and CDR2: SSHAT and FNYEAQ (reference sequence). This chain's CDR3 is CASSLEPNTEAFF. CDR3 sequence (DNA): TGTGCCAGCAGCTTAGAGCCGAACACTGAAGCTTTCTTT.

The chain has TRBV7-9 and TRBJ2-2; 14 bases are a match to TRBD2. Germline V gives CDR1 SEHNR, CDR2 FQNEAQ (reference sequence). The V segment lost 7 bases and the J segment 7 bases; nucleotides outside the gene matches: 5. This CDR3 is 15 amino acids long. CDR3 residues: CASTTSGRADGELFF. The CDR3 region has the DNA TGTGCCAGCACGACTAGCGGGAGGGCCGACGGGGAGCTGTTTTTT. Full variable domain (missing parts from reference TRBV7-9 and TRBJ2-2): DTGVSQNPRHKITKRGQNVTFRCDPISEHNRLYWYRQTLGQGPEFLTYFQNEAQLEKSRLLSDRFSAERPKGSFSTLEIQRTEQGDSAMYLCASTTSGRADGELFFGEGSRLTVL.

The V gene is TRBV2, the J gene TRBJ2-5; no firm D call. The V gene's germline CDR1 is SNHLY and CDR2 FYNNEI. The length of the CDR3 is 14 residues. V was trimmed by 7 bases and J by 5 bases, leaving 17 bases between them. The CDR3 loop is CASTETRVRETQYF. In nucleotides, the CDR3 is TGTGCCAGCACCGAGACAAGGGTTCGCGAGACCCAGTACTTC.

At least ten counts were recorded for this clone. The gene calls are TRBV7-3 and TRBJ2-1; maybe TRBD2 (6 bases). Germline assignment: CDR1 SGHTA and CDR2 FQGTGA. The ends were cut back, 2 bases at V and 3 bases at J, with 14 bases in the middle. The CDR3 has 16 residues. The DNA for the CDR3 is TGTGCCAGCAGCTTACGGGGGACTCACCTCTACAATGAGCAGTTCTTC. Its protein product is CASSLRGTHLYNEQFF.

This clone is a singleton in its sample. The junction shows a germline mismatch at one end, possibly a read error. This rearrangement joins TRBV9 to TRBJ1-3, with D maybe TRBD1 (5 bases). The CDR3 has 13 residues. Germline V gene sequence: CDR1 SGDLS, CDR2 YYNGEE. CDR3 loop: CASSVEAGGEPSF. The CDR3 DNA is TGTGCCAGCAGCGTAGAGGCGGGGGGGGAGCCATCGTTT.

The sample holds one count of this clone. The chain recombines TRBV18 with TRBJ2-5; tentatively, D is TRBD1 or TRBD2 (6 bases each). The CDR3 is 13 amino acids. The V and J ends lost 8 bases and 1 base respectively, with 11 bases between them. CDR1 is KGHSH and CDR2 is LQKENI in the germline V gene. The CDR3 loop reads CASQGGFQETQYF. The CDR3 DNA follows: TGTGCCAGCCAAGGGGGGTTCCAAGAGACCCAGTACTTC.

V and J are TRBV18 and TRBJ2-5; TRBD1 is a possible D gene (6 bases). CDR3 length: 12 residues. Trimming took 6 bases from V and 5 from J, leaving 10 bases between them. Germline V gene sequence: CDR1 KGHSH, CDR2 LQKENI. The CDR3 protein is CASSPGVETQYF. The CDR3 DNA follows: TGTGCCAGCTCCCCAGGGGTGGAGACCCAGTACTTC.